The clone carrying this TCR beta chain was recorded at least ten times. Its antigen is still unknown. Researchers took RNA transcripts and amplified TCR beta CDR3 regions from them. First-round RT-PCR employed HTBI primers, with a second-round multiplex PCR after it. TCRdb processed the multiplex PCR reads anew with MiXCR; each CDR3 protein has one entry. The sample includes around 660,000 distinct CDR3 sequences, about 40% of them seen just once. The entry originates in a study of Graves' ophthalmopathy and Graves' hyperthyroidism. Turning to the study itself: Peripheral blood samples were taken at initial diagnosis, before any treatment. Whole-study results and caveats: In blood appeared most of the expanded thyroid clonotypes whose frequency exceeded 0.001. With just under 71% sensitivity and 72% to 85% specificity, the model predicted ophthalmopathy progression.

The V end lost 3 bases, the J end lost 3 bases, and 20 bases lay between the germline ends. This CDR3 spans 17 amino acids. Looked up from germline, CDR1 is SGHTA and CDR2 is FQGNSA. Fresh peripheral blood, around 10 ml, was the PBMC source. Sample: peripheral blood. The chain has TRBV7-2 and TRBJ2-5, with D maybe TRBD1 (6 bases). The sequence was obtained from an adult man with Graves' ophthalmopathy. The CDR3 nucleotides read TGTGCCAGCAGCTTTCCACCCCTCGACAGGCTGAAAGAGACCCAGTACTTC. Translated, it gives CASSFPPLDRLKETQYF.